Following are 19 T cell receptor beta chains from one sample sequenced in a study of blood T cell repertoires in COVID-19. The table came from immunoSEQ multiplex PCR; TCRdb's copy has only in-frame clones and leaves some out. Of a few hundred thousand clones in the sample, less than 90% were seen once. Specimen: PBMCs or T cells enriched from blood (not recorded which). The origin of the receptors is a woman aged 25-40 years who had recovered from COVID-19.

V is TRBV27 and J is TRBJ1-1, with 8 bases aligning to TRBD1. Germline V lookup: CDR1 MNHEY, CDR2 SMNVEV (reference sequence). The CDR3 length is 15 residues. The V segment lost 3 bases and the J segment 5 bases; nucleotides outside the gene matches: 8. The CDR3 DNA follows: TGTGCCAGCAGTTTCAAGGCAGGGGGCCGGACTGAAGCTTTCTTT. Amino acids: CASSFKAGGRTEAFF.

The J gene is TRBJ1-4, the V gene TRBV3-1 (or the pseudogene TRBV3-2), with 7 nucleotides matching TRBD1. The CDR3 is 14 amino acids. The germline gives CDR1 LGHDT, CDR2 YNNKEL (reference sequence). The V segment lost 4 bases and the J segment 8 bases; nucleotides outside the gene matches: 7. The DNA for the CDR3 is TGTGCCAGCAGCCTTGGGACACAGGGGGAAAAACTGTTTTTT. This sequence encodes CASSLGTQGEKLFF.

The V and J genes are TRBV7-2 and TRBJ1-2; D is unclear. The CDR3 is 11 amino acids. Germline values: CDR1 SGHTA, CDR2 FQGNSA. V lost 10 bases, J lost 8 bases, and 14 bases lay in between. CDR3 DNA sequence: TGTGCCACCGTCCAGTATTTGGGCTACACCTTC. Protein product: CATVQYLGYTF.

A note on this clone: In the same sample, other DNA sequences code for this CDR3. The chain recombines TRBV5-4 with TRBJ1-3, with TRBD1 matching 8 bases. The CDR3 covers 14 residues. The junction had 4 bases not matched to a gene; V was cut back by 4 bases and J by 4 bases. Looked up from germline, CDR1 is SGHNT and CDR2 is YYREEE (reference sequence). The CDR3 loop reads CASSPDRAGNTIYF. The CDR3 DNA sequence: TGTGCCAGCAGCCCGGACAGGGCAGGAAACACCATATATTTT.

Written as DNA, the CDR3 is TGTGCCAGCAGCTTAGCAACATTTAGTAGCGCTTTCTTT. Protein sequence: CASSLATFSSAFF. The V gene is TRBV7-2, the J gene TRBJ1-1, with unresolved D. Germline CDR1 is SGHTA and CDR2 is FQGNSA. V gave up 0 bases and J gave up 11 bases, with 13 bases separating them. This CDR3 is built from 13 residues.

The chain carries TRBV24-1 and TRBJ2-2, with 8 positions matching TRBD1. The CDR3 loop spans 14 amino acids. The germline gives CDR1 KGHDR, CDR2 SFDVKD. V was pared by 6 bases and J by 4 bases, with 3 bases of the junction left unmatched. CDR3 in amino acids: CATSKQGGTGELFF. In nucleotides, the CDR3 is TGTGCCACCAGTAAACAGGGGGGCACCGGGGAGCTGTTTTTT.

The V and J genes are TRBV9 and TRBJ2-6, with TRBD1 identical over 7 bases. The germline CDR1 and CDR2 sequences are SGDLS and YYNGEE. V lost 0 bases to trimming and J lost 2 bases; unmatched junction nucleotides: 5. CDR3 length: 17 amino acids. The CDR3 DNA follows: TGTGCCAGCAGCGTAGCTAGTCAGGGGGCTGGGGCCAACGTCCTGACTTTC. It encodes CASSVASQGAGANVLTF.

V is TRBV7-8 and J is TRBJ1-4, with 7 nucleotides matching TRBD1. Germline CDR1 reads SGHVS; CDR2 reads FQNEAQ. The CDR3 loop spans 16 amino acids. After removal of 5 bases from V and 4 bases from J, the junction contained 10 bases not matched to a gene. In DNA, the CDR3 is TGTGCCAGCAGCAAAACCTTCGGGACAGTTAATGAAAAACTGTTTTTT. This translates into CASSKTFGTVNEKLFF.

The rearrangement links TRBV7-2 to TRBJ2-1; perhaps TRBD2 as D (6 bases). Trimming took 7 bases from V and 5 from J, leaving 12 bases between them. Germline loops: CDR1 SGHTA, CDR2 FQGNSA. The CDR3 is 13 amino acids. The CDR3 spells CASISWGDNEQFF. The CDR3 nucleotides read TGTGCCAGCATTTCATGGGGGGACAATGAGCAGTTCTTC.

The genes are TRBV6-4 and TRBJ2-2, with 11 bases fitting TRBD2. With 4 bases clipped from V and 0 bases from J, the junction kept 7 bases outside the gene matches. The CDR3 consists of 18 residues. Germline V gene sequence: CDR1 MRHNA, CDR2 SNTAGT. CDR3 nucleotide sequence: TGTGCCAGCAGTGTATCTAGCGGGGGGACGGCGAACACCGGGGAGCTGTTTTTT. This codes for CASSVSSGGTANTGELFF.

The chain combines TRBV9 with TRBJ1-1; unclear D gene. Trimming cost V 0 bases and J 4 bases, with 10 bases left between them. CDR1 SGDLS and CDR2 YYNGEE come from the germline V gene. CDR3 size: 14 residues. The CDR3 here is CASSVGGYGTEAFF. Written as DNA, the CDR3 is TGTGCCAGCAGCGTAGGAGGGTACGGCACTGAAGCTTTCTTT.

This clone was seen just once. The genes are TRBV19 and TRBJ2-1; 8 bases align to TRBD1. Germline assignment: CDR1 LNHDA and CDR2 SQIVND (reference sequence). This CDR3 spans 16 amino acids. J was trimmed by 0 bases and V by 5 bases; bases with no gene match: 6. The CDR3 DNA reads as TGTGCCAGTAGTGCCAACAGGGGGAGCTCCTACAATGAGCAGTTCTTC. Its translation: CASSANRGSSYNEQFF.

This chain uses TRBV11-2 with TRBJ2-1; 11 nucleotides align to TRBD2. This CDR3 has 16 residues. V lost 5 bases, J lost 5 bases, and 8 bases stayed unmatched. CDR1 and CDR2 from the germline V gene are SGHAT and FQNNGV. The CDR3 region is CASSRAGTSGNNEQFF. The CDR3 DNA reads as TGTGCCAGCAGCCGAGCCGGGACTAGCGGCAACAATGAGCAGTTCTTC. Looking up the rest from reference TRBV11-2 and TRBJ2-1 gives the full variable domain: EAGVAQSPRYKIIEKRQSVAFWCNPISGHATLYWYQQILGQGPKLLIQFQNNGVVDDSQLPKDRFSAERLKGVDSTLKIQPAKLEDSAVYLCASSRAGTSGNNEQFFGPGTRLTVL.

In this sample, this clone turned up a few times. This sequence joins TRBV28 and TRBJ2-7, with a possible D match to TRBD1 (5 bases). Between the trimmed V and J ends, which lost 5 bases and 3 bases, there was a span of 17 bases. Looked up from germline, CDR1 is MDHEN and CDR2 is SYDVKM. The CDR3 runs 15 residues. The CDR3 loop reads CASSPLSTARYEQYF. DNA for the CDR3: TGTGCCAGCAGTCCCCTCTCGACAGCCCGCTACGAGCAGTACTTC.

J is TRBJ1-4 and V is TRBV4-1; D possibly corresponds to TRBD1 (5 bases). CDR3 size: 15 residues. Germline V lookup: CDR1 MGHRA, CDR2 YSYEKL. V gave up 0 bases and J gave up 4 bases, with 9 bases separating them. The CDR3 bases are TGCGCCAGCAGCCAAGATCCAGGGTTTAATGAAAAACTGTTTTTT. Translating it yields CASSQDPGFNEKLFF.

CDR3 sequence (DNA): TGTGCCAGCAGCCAAGTATTCAGGCCGTACCATCAGCCCCAGCATTTT. Its protein is CASSQVFRPYHQPQHF. This sequence joins TRBV14 and TRBJ1-5, with D hard to call. The CDR3 covers 16 residues. The ends were cut back, 1 base at V and 5 bases at J, with 15 bases in the middle. Looked up from germline, CDR1 is SGHDN and CDR2 is FVKESK.

The chain recombines TRBV25-1 with TRBJ1-3, with TRBD1 matching over 12 bases. The germline V gene has CDR1 MGHDK and CDR2 SYGVNS. V was clipped by 6 bases and J by 0 bases; unmatched bases: 3. CDR3 size: 16 residues. This CDR3 reads CASRGQGASSGNTIYF. The CDR3 DNA follows: TGTGCCAGCAGGGGACAGGGGGCCTCCTCTGGAAACACCATATATTTT.

CDR3 sequence: CASREGDRGENTEAFF. CDR3 DNA sequence: TGTGCCAGCAGAGAAGGAGACAGGGGGGAAAACACTGAAGCTTTCTTT. This chain uses TRBV27 with TRBJ1-1, with TRBD1 matching 9 bases. Per the germline V gene, CDR1 is MNHEY and CDR2 is SMNVEV (reference sequence). The J segment lost 2 bases and the V segment lost 6 bases, leaving 10 bases of the junction unmatched. This CDR3 has 16 amino acids.

This CDR3 reads CASSLVKSEQYF. In DNA form, the CDR3 reads TGTGCCAGCAGTTTAGTTAAGAGTGAGCAGTACTTC. The J gene is TRBJ2-7, the V gene TRBV12-3 or TRBV12-4; no clear D. Trimming shortened V by 1 base and J by 7 bases, and 8 bases separated the two germline ends. The CDR3 covers 12 residues.